This record looks at one T cell receptor (beta chain) sequence and its context. Its antigen is not identified. This entry is derived from a study of cytomegalovirus exposure and HLA in healthy donors. Study observations and caveats: Sequencing probably produced one cluster of sequence variants that were highly shared. Cytomegalovirus status was reportedly diagnosed by the classifier with high specificity and sensitivity.

It was healthy bone marrow donors who served as donors. The study ran its PCR with 60 Vbeta and 13 Jbeta primers. Sequencing was performed with immunoSEQ multiplex PCR; in TCRdb, only in-frame clones are kept and a portion is missing. The repertoire holds about 180,000 clones, with 81% as singletons. This clonotype was obtained from a woman in her 30s in good health and CMV-seronegative. Specimen: PBMCs.

CDR3 DNA: TGTGCCACCAGCATTTTCCGGCCTAGCGGGTTCTACGAGCAGTACTTC. Translated: CATSIFRPSGFYEQYF. The V gene is TRBV15, the J gene TRBJ2-7; 8 bases are shared with TRBD2. The CDR3 covers 16 residues. Trimming at V came to 4 bases and at J to 3 bases, leaving 11 bases not matched to a gene. CDR1 LNHNV and CDR2 YYDKDF come from the germline V gene (reference sequence).